This record covers a single T cell receptor (beta chain). It has no known antigen specificity. No per-base quality is available; no much larger clone lies one base away. Libraries came from the immunoSEQ multiplex PCR assay. A mixture of 60 forward primers for TCR Vbeta segments and 13 reverse primers for TCR Jbeta segments was used in the multiplex PCR. A multiplex PCR assay on genomic DNA amplified the CDR3 region of rearranged TCR beta genes. On the Illumina HiSeq System, the amplified TCR beta libraries were sequenced as 87-base-pair reads. The authors processed their data as follows. A later analysis counted tens of millions of unique TCR beta chains across the 500 to 850 repertoires, and around 9.9 million of these chains were shared by at least two donors. Raw reads were error-corrected and collapsed into unique sequences with a nearest-neighbor algorithm that merged closely related sequences to remove PCR and sequencing errors. V, D and J gene segments were assigned by aligning CDR3 sequences to IMGT reference sequences. Each retained sequence needed at least a six-nucleotide match to both a V gene segment and a J gene segment. A rearrangement counted as productive if the CDR3 had no stop codons and remained in frame with V and J, and every other rearrangement counted as non-productive. CDR3 was defined by IMGT convention, running from the second conserved V-encoded cysteine to the conserved J-encoded phenylalanine. The earlier analysis of about 500 of the donors excluded sequences that lacked an unambiguous match to a single V gene segment. In an earlier analysis of 450 to 700 of the donors, V segments were called functional above 56.7% productive rearrangements and were called segregating when the between-donor standard deviation exceeded 5%. A statistical classification framework was built to diagnose cytomegalovirus status from the catalog of TCR beta chain sequences. In a later analysis, V and J genes were assigned by comparing TCR nucleotide sequences against IMGT/GENE-DB human TR gene sequences. A later analysis assigned CDR3 sequences and most-parsimonious VDJ recombination scenarios with the TCRdist pipeline. In a later analysis, each TCR beta chain was defined by its CDR3 amino acid sequence together with its V-gene family, and reads lacking a unique V-gene family were excluded. A later analysis removed 500 to 600 highly shared, low-generation-probability nucleotide sequences to deal with suspected cross-contamination and a sequencing artifact. In a later analysis, a clonal expansion index for each public chain was calculated from normalized within-repertoire ranks of inferred template counts. In a later analysis, generation probabilities were computed with a VDJ recombination model fitted to out-of-frame rearrangements, and the resulting probabilities were checked against IGoR. A later analysis scored TCR-TCR, TCR-HLA and TCR-CMV co-occurrence with hypergeometric tests, applying a repertoire-size bias correction to TCR pairs. To estimate false discovery rates, a later analysis permuted the HLA or CMV assignments 20 times. A later analysis grouped co-occurring TCRs with DBSCAN, adding TCRdist sequence similarity when clustering within HLA-allele-positive subsets. Repertoires with fewer than 30,000 or more than 120,000 public chains, plus five repertoires with anomalous nucleotide sharing, were excluded from co-occurrence clustering. In TCRdb, the immuneACCESS table is reduced to in-frame sequences with V and J assigned. These tables do not hold every clone; where another copy was compared, an unresolved V gene accounts for under half, and the others remain unexplained. V and J calls and clone size come straight from that table; D and trimming were deduced from the DNA. In this sample the table shows roughly 34,000 clones, 65% to 70% of which occur a single time. The ten largest clonotypes hold around 9.1% of the sample.

Including cysteine and phenylalanine, the CDR3 has 15 amino acids. The read is trimmed to its CDR3 DNA, 45 bases read in frame from base 1. In the germline V gene, CDR1 corresponds to SGHDN and CDR2 to FVKESK. The germline V end is reduced by 0 bases and the J end by 6 bases; junction bases left unmatched: 1. These data come from a study of cytomegalovirus exposure and HLA in healthy donors listed by TCRdb under 2017. About the study as a whole: In an earlier analysis of 587 of the donors, 250 to 350 Gb of sequence data and 100 million or so unique TCR beta sequences from 150 million to 200 million T cells were reported. An early release that covered some 630 HLA-typed donors contained 250 to 350 gigabases of sequencing data and 80 million or so unique TCR sequences. Of the roughly 400 genotyped donors, roughly 80% fell in the genetic ancestry cluster associated with self-reported Caucasian donors. The aim of the study was to test whether cataloging public T cell receptors could identify signatures of past pathogen exposure. Using immunosequencing, the study profiled T cell repertoires from around 680 subjects and related those repertoires to cytomegalovirus serostatus. Along with the approximately 650-subject first cohort, a separate validation cohort of more than 90 different subjects was used. High-throughput TCR immunosequencing, statistical association of individual TCRs with disease status, and machine learning were combined to predict cytomegalovirus infection status. A later analysis re-analyzed previously published TCR beta repertoires from 666 donors and added high-resolution HLA genotyping to study TCR occurrence patterns. Rather than using new phenotypic data, the later analysis identified candidate immune exposures from TCR beta sequences and from how often those sequences occurred across donors. An earlier analysis of 587 of the donors applied high-throughput TCR beta sequencing to assess whether each TCR beta V gene segment acted as functional or pseudogenic. Donor age, sex, ethnicity and CMV serostatus were compiled together with the repertoire data. A later genetic analysis took genome-wide SNP genotypes for about three fifths of the 666 donors and used that subset as a discovery cohort. Every discovery cohort repertoire had been produced on one sequencing platform. HLA typing included class I and class II loci at four-digit resolution. Typing coverage varied by locus: about 629-640 donors for A, B, C, DRB1 and DQB1; roughly 520 for DQA1; nearly 610 for DPA1; 400 to 480 for DPB1. Four or five DR-DQ haplotypes were handled as single units for association and clustering because linkage in the cohort was strong. On average, around 240,000 unique TCR beta nucleotide sequences were sequenced per donor among some 430 genotyped donors of the cohort, with roughly 18% of those sequences being non-productive. On the study overall, not on this receptor specifically: An association between a missense DCLRE1C variant and V-gene and J-gene trimming of TCR beta chains was found in a later genetic analysis and replicated in an independent cohort. Because the 87-base-pair reads could not distinguish some IMGT-functional V segments, including TRBV6-2 and TRBV6-3, those segments were excluded. CMV serostatus was the only immune exposure information available for the cohort. In vitro tests confirmed that a few of the cytomegalovirus-associated TCR beta chains recognize cytomegalovirus antigens. Linkage disequilibrium might explain the correlated functional status among segregating V segments, but an unknown experimental factor could not be excluded. Assigning TCR associations to individual alleles was difficult when HLA alleles, especially DR and DQ, strongly co-occurred. According to a later analysis, most CMV-associated TCR beta chains appeared to be HLA-restricted, and the HLA associations seemed to be driven largely by CMV exposure. This cohort had only TCR beta chains sequenced, and the lack of alpha or paired-chain data limited which features could be detected. Several of the top co-occurrence clusters appeared to be linked to parvovirus B19, influenza, CMV and Epstein-Barr virus, according to a later analysis. Because counts were too low, more than 15 rarely observed V segments, including chromosome 9 orphons, were left out of the earlier analysis of about 620 of the donors. Compared with equally common non-associated chains, HLA-associated TCR beta chains in a later analysis were more clonally expanded and had lower generation probabilities. It was suggested by the authors that the approach could potentially be generalized to other disease states and immunological phenotypes. HLA typing was unavailable for some donors at each locus, so association tests used only the typed subset. In a later analysis, 16,951 TCR beta sequences were associated with specific HLA alleles at a false discovery rate of 0.05. In an earlier analysis of a few hundred of the donors, most TCR beta V segments were observed in productive rearrangements about 87% or about 30% of the time, broadly matching IMGT annotations. Most TCR sequences were observed very rarely across donors, whereas some public TCRs were present in many individuals. A later analysis found that TCR association rates varied across HLA loci, with DRB1 alleles showing the most associated TCRs and HLA-C alleles the fewest. The study listed around 160 TCR beta chains as associated with cytomegalovirus. A group of highly shared sequence variants was considered likely to be a technical artifact of the sequencing pipeline. In a later genetic analysis, fewer N-insertions in productive TCRs were reported among donors in an Asian-associated ancestry cluster than the roughly 710-donor mean. A further reported finding was that TCR beta sequences accurately predicted the HLA-A and HLA-B alleles for most subjects in the first cohort. Presence/absence analyses assumed roughly uniform sequencing depth across donors, an assumption that may not hold. Cytomegalovirus status was reported to be diagnosed by the classifier with high specificity and sensitivity in both the original and validation cohorts.

The cohort consisted of 600 to 750 healthy bone marrow donors. At the time of sampling, every cohort member was nominally healthy, though immune exposures that went unrecorded were likely present. The donor was CMV seropositive and belonged to the group of about 290 seropositive cohort members. A peripheral blood sample was collected from each donor, and TCR beta sequencing was performed on peripheral blood mononuclear cells. The Qiagen DNeasy Blood Extraction Kit was used to extract genomic DNA from the blood cell samples. This chain joins TRBV14 to TRBJ1-4; TRBD1 matches 10 bases in the middle. The sample consisted of PBMCs. The receptor was derived from a man in his forties in good health and CMV-seropositive. The CDR3 reads CASSQEGQGYEKLFF. The DNA sequence reads TGTGCCAGCAGCCAAGAGGGACAGGGGTATGAAAAACTGTTTTTT.